The rows below give T cell receptor beta chains drawn from one sample of a study of patients and donors after allogeneic stem cell transplantation. MiXCR, applied by TCRdb to the RT-PCR reads, yields one record per CDR3 protein. Found here are 25,000 to 30,000 distinct CDR3 sequences, 6.5% to 10% of them singletons; the top ten hold around 50%. Specimen: blood, either unsorted or a sorted T cell fraction (not recorded which). These receptors were taken from a human donor who was either an allogeneic HSCT recipient or a stem cell or donor lymphocyte infusion donor (not recorded which). It is not recorded whose cells these are; they may come from a transplant donor. Each CDR3 is given with its conserved first and last residue. D genes are given only for firm matches. Rows may omit the clone size; those that give it use once, few, many or a size class.

v_gene	len	j_gene	abundance	d_gene	CDR3nt	CDR3aa
TRBV4-1	15	TRBJ1-5	many	TRBD1	TGCGCCAGCAGCGGACAGGGGGCTGGCAATCAGCCCCAGCATTTT	CASSGQGAGNQPQHF
TRBV19	14	TRBJ2-3	few	-	TGTGCCAGTAGTGAGTCCTGGCGCACAGATACGCAGTATTTT	CASSESWRTDTQYF
TRBV3-1	12	TRBJ2-5	many	-	TGTGCCAGCACCCGCTACGGGGAGACCCAGTACTTC	CASTRYGETQYF
TRBV4-1	17	TRBJ1-4	few	TRBD1	TGCGCCAGCAGCCCTGACAGGGACGGCTTCTGGGGTGAAAAACTGTTTTTT	CASSPDRDGFWGEKLFF
TRBV7-6	16	TRBJ2-7	many	TRBD2	TGTGCCAGCAGCTTAGGGACTAGCGGGAGTAGCTACGAGCAGTACTTC	CASSLGTSGSSYEQYF
TRBV15	12	TRBJ2-3	many	TRBD2	TGTGCCACCAGCAACGGGGGGGATACGCAGTATTTT	CATSNGGDTQYF
TRBV21-1	17	TRBJ2-7	many	-	TGTGCCAGCAGCAAAGCGGTCCGACTAGCGGGAGCCGACGAGCAGTACTTC	CASSKAVRLAGADEQYF
TRBV9	15	TRBJ2-7	-	TRBD1	TGTGCCAGCAGCGACCGACAGGGGGGGCCCTACGAGCAGTACTTC	CASSDRQGGPYEQYF
TRBV5-1	14	TRBJ2-5	few	TRBD1	TGCGCCAGCAGCTTCCAGGGGGAGAGGGAGACCCAGTACTTC	CASSFQGERETQYF
TRBV11-1	14	TRBJ2-3	few	TRBD2	TGTGCCAGCAGCCCCGGGACTAGCAAAGATACGCAGTATTTT	CASSPGTSKDTQYF
TRBV2	18	TRBJ2-5	-	TRBD2	TGTGCCAGCAGTGAAGAAGGGGTACTAGCGGGCGCCTTGGAGACCCAGTACTTC	CASSEEGVLAGALETQYF
TRBV27	15	TRBJ1-5	few	-	TGTGCCAGCAGTTTAGAGTACGATAGCAATCAGCCCCAGCATTTT	CASSLEYDSNQPQHF
TRBV21-1	15	TRBJ2-1	-	-	TGTGCCAGCAGCAGACGATCGGGCAGGTCCGTTGAGCAGTTCTTC	CASSRRSGRSVEQFF
TRBV6-1	15	TRBJ2-1	many	TRBD1	TGTGCCAGCAGCCCCCCGGGACAGGGCTACAATGAGCAGTTCTTC	CASSPPGQGYNEQFF
TRBV20-1	14	TRBJ2-1	many	-	TGCAGTGCTTCGCGGGGCCCTGGGTACAATGAGCAGTTCTTC	CSASRGPGYNEQFF
TRBV11-2	15	TRBJ1-3	once	-	TGTGCCAGCAGCCCCAAAAACCCAGCGGGGGACACCATATATTTT	CASSPKNPAGDTIYF